The 29 T cell receptor beta chains listed next were all sequenced from one sample in a study of T cell clonality in common variable immunodeficiency. Whole-study results and caveats: In common variable immunodeficiency, TCR beta chains reportedly carried fewer deletions and N-nucleotide insertions.

This table comes from immunoSEQ multiplex PCR, and its TCRdb copy is limited to in-frame clones, with some not included. Listed for the sample are around 15,000 clones, none seen a single time. No cognate antigen is known for these TCRs. Sequencing input: peripheral blood mononuclear cells. These receptors all stem from a human donor with common variable immunodeficiency.

Worth noting for this clone: The read stops 3 residues short of the end of the CDR3; the missing end is completed from the germline J gene. The chain recombines TRBV30 with TRBJ2-7; D might be TRBD1 (5 bases). Per germline, CDR1 GTSNPN and CDR2 SVGIG (reference sequence). Trimming pared 3 bases from V and 6 bases from J, leaving 12 bases between. The CDR3 runs to 12 residues. The CDR3 here is CAWRDTLSEQYF. Partial CDR3 DNA: TGTGCCTGGAGGGACACACTTTCCGAG.

This clone was detected many times. From the germline J gene comes the end of the CDR3, since the read stops 3 residues before it. The chain has TRBV6-2 or TRBV6-3 and TRBJ2-3, with 7 nucleotides matching TRBD2. The germline V gene encodes CDR1 MNHEY and CDR2 SVGEGT. This CDR3 comprises 15 residues. V lost 9 bases, J lost 2 bases, and 11 bases stayed unmatched. Incomplete CDR3 DNA: TGTGCCAGTAAATCGCCTAGCGGATTCACAGATACG. Protein: CASKSPSGFTDT. The CDR3, in full, reads CASKSPSGFTDTQYF.

This clone was detected a few times. The read halts 3 residues ahead of the CDR3 end, with the missing end drawn from the germline J gene. This rearrangement joins TRBV2 to TRBJ1-1, with TRBD1 matching 8 bases. V gave up 6 bases and J gave up 4 bases; unmatched junction bases: 10. This CDR3 is built from 15 residues. The V gene's germline CDR1 is SNHLY and CDR2 FYNNEI. The CDR3 loop reads CASRARTGRVTEAFF. The sequenced CDR3 bases are TGTGCCAGCAGAGCTAGGACAGGGAGGGTCACTGAA.

This clone was picked up many times. Sequencing ends 3 residues short of the CDR3 end; the germline J gene provides the rest. This chain uses TRBV30 with TRBJ2-3; 11 nucleotides line up with TRBD1. V gave up 1 base and J gave up 3 bases; unmatched junction bases: 6. CDR1 and CDR2 from the germline V gene are GTSNPN and SVGIG (reference sequence). This CDR3 is built from 16 residues. CDR3: CAWSGGTGGGTDTQYF. The sequenced part of the CDR3 DNA is TGTGCCTGGAGTGGGGGGACAGGGGGAGGGACAGATACG.

The part of the CDR3 DNA that was read is TGCAGTGCTAGAGATCCGGGTCACCAACCCGCCTACGAG. It encodes CSARDPGHQPAYE. The complete CDR3 sequence is CSARDPGHQPAYEQYF. V gene TRBV20-1 combines with J gene TRBJ2-7; D call uncertain. The read ends 3 residues before the CDR3 terminus; that terminus is restored from the germline J gene. In germline, CDR1 is DFQATT, CDR2 SNEGSKA (reference sequence). V lost 0 bases and J 2 bases, leaving 17 bases between the germline ends. The CDR3 spans 16 residues.

This clone was seen more than once but under ten times. Read data end 3 residues before the CDR3 end; the end is taken from the germline J gene. This rearrangement joins TRBV7-9 to TRBJ1-4; D unclear. Trimming removed 1 base from V and 8 bases from J, with 8 bases in between. This CDR3 is 13 amino acids long. From germline, CDR1 is SEHNR and CDR2 FQNEAQ (reference sequence). The CDR3 protein is CASSLDYLEKLFF. CDR3 DNA (partial): TGTGCCAGCAGCTTAGACTACTTAGAAAAA.

This clone was seen a few times. With the read ending 3 residues before the CDR3 end, the germline J gene is used to fill in that end. This chain links TRBV5-1 with TRBJ1-4; no definite D call. V gave up 0 bases and J gave up 5 bases, with 8 bases separating them. The length of the CDR3 is 14 residues. The V gene's germline CDR1 is SGHRS and CDR2 YFSETQ. The CDR3 loop reads CASSLAQPNEKLFF. The sequenced part of the CDR3 DNA is TGCGCCAGCAGCTTGGCACAGCCAAATGAAAAA.

Only a few counts were recorded for this clone. The read terminates 3 residues ahead of where the CDR3 ends, so the germline J gene completes it. The genes are TRBV11-3 and TRBJ2-1; TRBD2 matches at 8 bases. This CDR3 contains 14 residues. V lost 6 bases and J lost 7; bases outside the gene matches: 8. Germline V CDR1 and CDR2: SGHNT, YENEEA. CDR3 DNA, as far as it was read: TGTGCCAGCAGTCAGACGGGGGGGTTTAATGAG. It is translated as CASSQTGGFNE. From start to end, the CDR3 is CASSQTGGFNEQFF. Complete variable domain (other parts from reference TRBV11-3 and TRBJ2-1): EAGVVQSPRYKIIEKKQPVAFWCNPISGHNTLYWYLQNLGQGPELLIRYENEEAVDDSQLPKDRFSAERLKGVDSTLKIQPAELGDSAVYLCASSQTGGFNEQFFGPGTRLTVL.

Comments on this clone: The read terminates 3 residues before the CDR3 end, so the remaining end is supplied by the germline J gene. The chain employs TRBV19 and TRBJ1-5, with a tentative D call TRBD1 (5 bases). Between the trimmed V and J ends, which lost 3 bases and 9 bases, there was a span of 12 bases. Germline V lookup: CDR1 LNHDA, CDR2 SQIVND (reference sequence). The CDR3 is 13 amino acids. This CDR3 reads CASSMGGEAPQHF. The covered CDR3 bases are TGTGCCAGTAGTATGGGGGGGGAAGCGCCC. The entire variable domain, with the rest obtained from reference TRBV19 and TRBJ1-5, is as follows: DGGITQSPKYLFRKEGQNVTLSCEQNLNHDAMYWYRQDPGQGLRLIYYSQIVNDFQKGDIAEGYSVSREKKESFPLTVTSAQKNPTAFYLCASSMGGEAPQHFGDGTRLSIL.

This clone was observed a few times. Read sequence stops 3 residues before the CDR3 end, and the germline J gene provides the missing end. The V and J genes are TRBV5-6 and TRBJ1-2; TRBD1 matches 9 bases. The CDR3 is 14 amino acids. V lost 5 bases and J lost 4; bases outside the gene matches: 6. The germline gives CDR1 SGHDT, CDR2 YYEEEE. CDR3 in amino acids: CASSYGTGSYGYTF. The sequenced part of the CDR3 DNA is TGTGCCAGCAGTTATGGGACAGGGTCCTATGGC.

This clone was seen at least ten times. The read ends 3 residues early relative to the CDR3; the germline J gene fills the gap. The genes are TRBV11-2 and TRBJ1-1; 8 bases agree with TRBD1. Germline lookup yields CDR1 SGHAT and CDR2 FQNNGV. The trim removed 4 bases at V and 2 bases at J, leaving 3 bases unmatched. This CDR3 is 14 amino acids long. CDR3 DNA (partial): TGTGCCAGCAGCTCGACAGGGGTTAACACTGAA. Translation gives CASSSTGVNTE. The full CDR3 sequence reads CASSSTGVNTEAFF.

This clone was counted a few times. This CDR3 is CASSPGQLYGYTF. The part of the CDR3 DNA that was read is TGTGCCAGCTCACCCGGACAGCTATATGGC. The chain is built from TRBV18 and TRBJ1-2; tentatively, D is TRBD1 (6 bases). Sequencing ends 3 residues short of the CDR3 end; the germline J gene provides the rest. V lost 3 bases to trimming and J lost 5 bases, with 10 bases between them. CDR3 length: 13 amino acids. In germline, CDR1 is KGHSH, CDR2 LQKENI.

As concerns this clone: Read data end 3 residues before the CDR3 end; the end is taken from the germline J gene. V gene TRBV18 combines with J gene TRBJ2-4; 8 bases map to TRBD1. The V gene end was trimmed by 3 bases and the J gene end by 4 bases; junction bases not matched to a gene: 5. Germline-derived CDR1 and CDR2 are KGHSH and LQKENI. The CDR3 is made up of 15 amino acids. The covered CDR3 bases are TGTGCCAGCTCACCTTCCGGGACAGGAAAAAACATT. Translation gives CASSPSGTGKNI. The entire CDR3 protein reads CASSPSGTGKNIQYF.

As for this clone: The read gets to within 3 residues of the CDR3 end, and the germline J gene fills in the rest. This chain connects TRBV7-2 to TRBJ1-4, with TRBD1 matching over 7 bases. With V trimmed by 3 bases and J by 7 bases, 2 bases remained unmatched. The germline CDR1 and CDR2 sequences are SGHTA and FQGNSA. There are 13 residues in the CDR3. CDR3 sequence reads: CASSFRGSEKLFF. CDR3 DNA, as far as it was read: TGTGCCAGCAGCTTCAGGGGGTCTGAAAAA.

A note on this clone: The CDR3 is cut off 3 residues early in the read; its end comes from the germline J gene. This rearrangement joins TRBV5-1 to TRBJ1-1, with 9 bases that match TRBD1. V dropped 2 bases and J dropped 4; count of bases not matched to a gene: 6. Germline CDR1 and CDR2: SGHRS and YFSETQ. The CDR3 is 15 amino acids. This CDR3 reads CASSFNRGRGTEAFF. The sequenced CDR3 bases are TGCGCCAGCAGCTTCAACAGGGGGCGCGGCACTGAA. Variable domain in full (rest from reference TRBV5-1 and TRBJ1-1): KAGVTQTPRYLIKTRGQQVTLSCSPISGHRSVSWYQQTPGQGLQFLFEYFSETQRNKGNFPGRFSGRQFSNSRSEMNVSTLELGDSALYLCASSFNRGRGTEAFFGQGTRLTVV.

This clone was detected a few times. The missing CDR3 end, 3 residues past where the read stops, is filled in from the germline J gene. V usage is TRBV19 and J usage is TRBJ1-4; possible D gene TRBD1, 5 bases. Trimming removed 6 bases from V and 6 bases from J, with 14 bases in between. CDR3 length equals 14 residues. CDR1 and CDR2 (germline): LNHDA, SQIVND (reference sequence). The CDR3 DNA, read in part, is TGTGCCAGTAGCACAGGTTTTCGAGATGAAAAA. It is translated as CASSTGFRDEK. The CDR3 in its entirety is CASSTGFRDEKLFF. Full variable domain (remainder filled in from reference TRBV19 and TRBJ1-4): DGGITQSPKYLFRKEGQNVTLSCEQNLNHDAMYWYRQDPGQGLRLIYYSQIVNDFQKGDIAEGYSVSREKKESFPLTVTSAQKNPTAFYLCASSTGFRDEKLFFGSGTQLSVL.

This clone was recorded a few times. The read finishes 3 residues shy of the CDR3 end, and the germline J gene is used to complete it. This chain joins TRBV7-2 and TRBJ1-1, with a possible D match to TRBD1 (6 bases). From germline, CDR1 is SGHTA and CDR2 FQGNSA. V gave up 4 bases and J gave up 5 bases, with 11 bases separating them. This CDR3 has 13 residues. The CDR3 spells CASSSFRGTEAFF. Partial CDR3 DNA: TGTGCCAGCAGCTCATTCAGGGGAACTGAA.

This clone was seen a few times. The read terminates 3 residues before the CDR3 end, so the remaining end is supplied by the germline J gene. V is TRBV7-2 and J is TRBJ1-5; 10 nucleotides align to TRBD1. Germline CDR1 SGHTA, CDR2 FQGNSA. V gave up 5 bases and J gave up 2 bases; unmatched junction bases: 3. This CDR3 region has 15 residues. This CDR3 is CASSRGTGGNQPQHF. The sequenced CDR3 bases are TGTGCCAGCAGCAGAGGGACAGGGGGCAATCAGCCC.

Regarding this clone: The CDR3 goes on 3 residues after the read ends, and that part is filled in from the germline J gene. V usage is TRBV6-2 or TRBV6-3 and J usage is TRBJ2-5; a weak D match, TRBD1 (6 bases). V was clipped by 1 base and J by 6 bases, with 21 bases between them. CDR1 is MNHEY and CDR2 is SVGEGT in the germline V gene. This CDR3 spans 17 amino acids. Partial CDR3 DNA: TGTGCCAGCAGTTACTTAGCCGGGACACAAAGCGCGCAGACC. This encodes CASSYLAGTQSAQT. In full, the CDR3 reads CASSYLAGTQSAQTQYF.

This clone has more than one count but fewer than ten. The read ends 3 residues before the CDR3 terminus; that terminus is restored from the germline J gene. This chain joins TRBV19 and TRBJ1-6; 8 bases agree with TRBD1. J gave up 8 bases and V 6 bases, and 12 bases lay outside the gene matches. Germline V gene data show CDR1 as LNHDA and CDR2 as SQIVND (reference sequence). CDR3 size: 16 residues. The DNA read from the CDR3 is TGTGCCAGTAGGCCAGACAGGGGACTACCGGATTCACCC. Protein product: CASRPDRGLPDSP. The complete CDR3 protein is CASRPDRGLPDSPLHF.

This clone was observed a few times. The CDR3 bases that were read are TGTGCCAGCAGCTTAGCAGGGGATAATTCACCC. Translating it yields CASSLAGDNSP. The complete CDR3 sequence is CASSLAGDNSPLHF. The chain is built from TRBV7-2 and TRBJ1-6, with a weak D call TRBD1 (5 bases). The missing CDR3 end, 3 residues past where the read stops, is filled in from the germline J gene. The CDR3 has 14 amino acids. V shed 0 bases and J shed 5 bases, with 5 bases lying between them. Germline V gene lookup returns CDR1 SGHTA and CDR2 FQGNSA.

This clone was picked up a small number of times. The DNA ends 3 residues before the CDR3 does, and the rest of the CDR3 is filled in from the germline J gene. The J gene is TRBJ2-7, the V gene TRBV7-2; TRBD2 matches at 7 bases. The trim removed 1 base at V and 6 bases at J, leaving 9 bases unmatched. Per the germline V gene, CDR1 is SGHTA and CDR2 is FQGNSA. This CDR3 has 15 amino acids. Here the CDR3 reads CASSLVSGLVVEQYF. The CDR3 DNA, read in part, is TGTGCCAGCAGCTTAGTCAGCGGACTAGTAGTCGAG.

Concerning this clone: The read terminates 3 residues ahead of where the CDR3 ends, so the germline J gene completes it. The V and J genes are TRBV2 and TRBJ2-5; the D gene is possibly TRBD2 (6 bases). CDR3 length: 15 residues. Germline V gives CDR1 SNHLY, CDR2 FYNNEI. Trimming removed 6 bases at V and 2 bases at J, with 16 bases between. CDR3 DNA, as far as it was read: TGTGCCAGCAGCTTAGCCGTGGCGGGGCAAGAGACC. It codes for CASSLAVAGQET. The full CDR3 protein reads CASSLAVAGQETQYF.

This clone came up a few times. The read ends 3 residues early relative to the CDR3; the germline J gene fills the gap. The V and J genes are TRBV19 and TRBJ2-3, with TRBD2 matching over 8 bases. There are 14 residues in the CDR3. Trimming took 5 bases from V and 1 from J; bases not matched to a gene: 2. CDR1 and CDR2 (germline): LNHDA, SQIVND (reference sequence). This CDR3 reads CASSRRGGTDTQYF. CDR3 bases read: TGTGCCAGTAGTCGGCGGGGGGGCACAGATACG.

By frequency in the sample, this clone is medium-sized. The read finishes 3 residues shy of the CDR3 end, and the germline J gene is used to complete it. This rearrangement joins TRBV20-1 to TRBJ1-5; D is possibly TRBD1 (6 bases). The CDR3 covers 18 residues. The germline V gene encodes CDR1 DFQATT and CDR2 SNEGSKA (reference sequence). V lost 0 bases and J 0 bases, leaving 18 bases between the germline ends. CDR3 protein: CSAREDGRGGHSNQPQHF. The DNA read from the CDR3 is TGCAGTGCTAGAGAGGACGGCAGGGGAGGACATAGCAATCAGCCC.

This clone was observed at least ten times. The read is 3 residues too short to cover the CDR3 end, so that end is filled in from the germline J gene. The V gene is TRBV5-1, the J gene TRBJ2-6; perhaps TRBD1 as D (6 bases). The germline gives CDR1 SGHRS, CDR2 YFSETQ. The length of the CDR3 is 15 residues. The V gene lost 0 bases and the J gene lost 2 bases, with 6 bases spanning the gap. CDR3 in amino acids: CASSLDRAGANVLTF. The part of the CDR3 DNA that was read is TGCGCCAGCAGCTTGGACAGGGCTGGGGCCAACGTC.

Details on this clone: The CDR3 extends 3 residues past the end of the read, so its final part is completed from the germline J gene. The rearrangement uses TRBV2 and TRBJ1-2; 7 bases match TRBD1. The CDR3 has 12 residues. Germline CDR1 reads SNHLY; CDR2 reads FYNNEI. The trim removed 6 bases at V and 7 bases at J, leaving 5 bases unmatched. CDR3 loop: CASRTTGIGYTF. The CDR3 DNA, read in part, is TGTGCCAGCAGGACGACAGGGATTGGC.

This clone was counted at least ten times. The CDR3 end is not reached by the read, which stops 3 residues before it; the germline J gene fills it in. The V gene is TRBV5-4, the J gene TRBJ2-7, with a possible D match to TRBD2 (5 bases). V lost 4 bases to trimming and J lost 3 bases, with 14 bases between them. Germline V lookup: CDR1 SGHNT, CDR2 YYREEE (reference sequence). The CDR3 length is 14 residues. Incomplete CDR3 DNA: TGTGCCAGCAGCCCCGGACTGGAAAACTACGAG. Its protein product is CASSPGLENYE. The CDR3 in full is CASSPGLENYEQYF.

Regarding this clone: Read sequence stops 3 residues before the CDR3 end, and the germline J gene provides the missing end. The V gene is TRBV18, the J gene TRBJ2-7, with TRBD1 as a possible D gene (6 bases). The germline V gene encodes CDR1 KGHSH and CDR2 LQKENI. Deletions cut 6 bases from V and 0 bases from J, with 12 bases between. This CDR3 is 14 amino acids long. The DNA read from the CDR3 is TGTGCCAGCTCCTTACAGGGAAGCTCCTACGAG. Encoded protein: CASSLQGSSYE. The entire CDR3 sequence reads CASSLQGSSYEQYF. Drawing the rest from reference TRBV18 and TRBJ2-7, the complete variable domain is NAGVMQNPRHLVRRRGQEARLRCSPMKGHSHVYWYRQLPEEGLKFMVYLQKENIIDESGMPKERFSAEFPKEGPSILRIQQVVRGDSAAYFCASSLQGSSYEQYFGPGTRLTVT.